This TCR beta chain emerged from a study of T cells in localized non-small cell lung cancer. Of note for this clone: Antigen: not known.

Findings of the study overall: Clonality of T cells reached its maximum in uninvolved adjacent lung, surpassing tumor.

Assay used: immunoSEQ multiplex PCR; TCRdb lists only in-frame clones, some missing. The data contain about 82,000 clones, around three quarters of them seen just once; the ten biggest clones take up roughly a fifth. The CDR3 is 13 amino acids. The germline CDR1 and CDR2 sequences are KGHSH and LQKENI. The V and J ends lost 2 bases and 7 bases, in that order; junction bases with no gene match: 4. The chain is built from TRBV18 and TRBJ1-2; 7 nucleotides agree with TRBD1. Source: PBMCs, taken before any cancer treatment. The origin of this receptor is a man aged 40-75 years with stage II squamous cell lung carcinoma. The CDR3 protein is CASSPRGLGGYTF. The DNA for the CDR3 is TGTGCCAGCTCACCAAGGGGGCTCGGTGGCTACACCTTC.